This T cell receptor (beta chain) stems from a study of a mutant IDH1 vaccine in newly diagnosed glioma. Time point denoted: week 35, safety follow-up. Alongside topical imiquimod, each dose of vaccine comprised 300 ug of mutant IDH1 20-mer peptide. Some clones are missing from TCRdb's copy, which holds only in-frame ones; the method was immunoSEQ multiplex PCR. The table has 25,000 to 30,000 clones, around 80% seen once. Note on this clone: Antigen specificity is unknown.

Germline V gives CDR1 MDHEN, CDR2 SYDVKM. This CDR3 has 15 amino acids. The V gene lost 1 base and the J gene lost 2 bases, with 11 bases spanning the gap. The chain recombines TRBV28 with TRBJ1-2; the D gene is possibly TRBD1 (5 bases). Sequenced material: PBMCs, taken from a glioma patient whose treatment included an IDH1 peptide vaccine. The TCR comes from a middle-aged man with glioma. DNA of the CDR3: TGTGCCAGCAGTTTATCTTCTTGGGGCAACTATGGCTACACCTTC. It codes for CASSLSSWGNYGYTF.